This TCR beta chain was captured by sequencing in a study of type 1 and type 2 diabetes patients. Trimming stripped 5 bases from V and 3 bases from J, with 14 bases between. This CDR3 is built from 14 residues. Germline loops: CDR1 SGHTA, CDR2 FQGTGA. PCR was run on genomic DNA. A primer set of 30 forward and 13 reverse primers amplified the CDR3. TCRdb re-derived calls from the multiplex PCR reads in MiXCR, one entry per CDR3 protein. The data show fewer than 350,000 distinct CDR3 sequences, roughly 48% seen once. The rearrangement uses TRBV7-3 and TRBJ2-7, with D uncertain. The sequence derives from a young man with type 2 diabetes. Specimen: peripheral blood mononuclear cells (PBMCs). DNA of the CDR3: TGTGCCAGCAGCCAAGATCCCGTGGACTACGAGCAGTACTTC. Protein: CASSQDPVDYEQYF.